This TCR beta chain stems from a study of blood T cell repertoires in COVID-19. As for the study in general: The origin of the acute and convalescent COVID-19 samples was the United States, Italy and Spain. In each case, the material was cDNA or gDNA derived from T cells, B-cell-depleted T cells, or PBMCs.

Germline loops: CDR1 SGHAT, CDR2 FQNNGV. V lost 1 base and J lost 0, with 9 bases in between. The CDR3 is 15 amino acids. Authors' processing steps: Reference gene primer amplification in the assay estimated nucleated cell counts. Measured with immunoSEQ multiplex PCR; TCRdb has only the in-frame clones, and not every one. The D gene and trimming were derived from the DNA, and the V and J assignments and clone size from that table. The profile covers 250,000 or so clones, with almost 85% appearing a single time and approximately 1.9% taken by the ten largest. This clone appeared a few times. The material sequenced was peripheral blood. This chain links TRBV11-2 with TRBJ1-1; D gene unclear. The receptor was isolated from a woman older than 75 with acute or convalescent COVID-19. CDR3 DNA sequence: TGTGCCAGCAGCTTAGGGCAGATCATGAACACTGAAGCTTTCTTT. Its protein is CASSLGQIMNTEAFF. Full variable domain (outside the CDR3, taken from reference TRBV11-2 and TRBJ1-1): EAGVAQSPRYKIIEKRQSVAFWCNPISGHATLYWYQQILGQGPKLLIQFQNNGVVDDSQLPKDRFSAERLKGVDSTLKIQPAKLEDSAVYLCASSLGQIMNTEAFFGQGTRLTVV.